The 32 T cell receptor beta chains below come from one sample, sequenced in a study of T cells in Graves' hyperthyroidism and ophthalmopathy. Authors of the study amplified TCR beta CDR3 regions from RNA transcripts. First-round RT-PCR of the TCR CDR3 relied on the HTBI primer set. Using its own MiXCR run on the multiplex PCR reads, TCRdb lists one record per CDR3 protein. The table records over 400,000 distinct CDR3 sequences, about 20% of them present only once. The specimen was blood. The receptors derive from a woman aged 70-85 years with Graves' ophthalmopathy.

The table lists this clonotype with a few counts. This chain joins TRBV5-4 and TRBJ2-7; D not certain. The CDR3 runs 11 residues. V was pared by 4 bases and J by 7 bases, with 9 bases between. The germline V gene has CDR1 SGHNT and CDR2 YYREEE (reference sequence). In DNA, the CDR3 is TGTGCCAGCAGCCTCCGAGAAGAGCAGTACTTC. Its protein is CASSLREEQYF.

Written as DNA, the CDR3 is TGTGCCAGCAGCCATTCGGGGGGGGGATTAGGAAGGAGCAATCAGCCCCAGCATTTT. Its protein product is CASSHSGGGLGRSNQPQHF. The rearrangement links TRBV6-2 or TRBV6-3 to TRBJ1-5; TRBD1 is a possible D gene (5 bases). The V gene's germline CDR1 is MNHEY and CDR2 SVGEGT. V was shortened by 6 bases and J by 1 base, with 25 bases between the two germline ends. The CDR3 is 19 residues long.

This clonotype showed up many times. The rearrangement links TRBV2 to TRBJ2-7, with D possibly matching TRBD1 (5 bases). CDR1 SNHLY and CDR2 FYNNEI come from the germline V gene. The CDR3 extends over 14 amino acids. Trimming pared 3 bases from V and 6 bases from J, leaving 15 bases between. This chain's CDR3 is CASSESSRAGEQYF. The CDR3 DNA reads TGTGCCAGCAGTGAGTCGTCCAGGGCTGGCGAGCAGTACTTC.

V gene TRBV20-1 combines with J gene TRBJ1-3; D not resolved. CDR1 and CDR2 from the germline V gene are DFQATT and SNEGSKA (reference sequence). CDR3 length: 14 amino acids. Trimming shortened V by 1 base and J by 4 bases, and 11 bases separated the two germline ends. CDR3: CSARVEGSGNTIYF. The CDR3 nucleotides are TGCAGTGCTAGAGTTGAAGGGTCAGGAAACACCATATATTTT.

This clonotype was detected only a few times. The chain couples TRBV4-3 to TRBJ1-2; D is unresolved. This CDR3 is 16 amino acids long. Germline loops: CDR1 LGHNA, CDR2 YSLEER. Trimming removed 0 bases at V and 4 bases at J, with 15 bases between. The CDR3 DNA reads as TGCGCCAGCAGCCAAGATCCCGACTTTAGTTCCTATGGCTACACCTTC. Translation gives CASSQDPDFSSYGYTF.

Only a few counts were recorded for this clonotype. The CDR3 protein is CASSFPSGHEQYF. The DNA of the CDR3 is TGTGCCAGCAGCTTTCCTAGCGGCCACGAGCAGTACTTC. This chain uses TRBV5-5 with TRBJ2-7, with 7 bases aligning to TRBD2. CDR1 and CDR2 from the germline V gene are SGHKS and YYEKEE (reference sequence). This CDR3 has 13 residues. J was trimmed by 5 bases and V by 2 bases; bases with no gene match: 4.

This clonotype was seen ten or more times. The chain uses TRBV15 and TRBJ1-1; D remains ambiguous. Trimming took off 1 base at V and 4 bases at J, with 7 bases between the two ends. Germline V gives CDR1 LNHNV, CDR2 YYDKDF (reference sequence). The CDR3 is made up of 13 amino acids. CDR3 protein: CATSRAGSTEAFF. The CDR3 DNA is TGTGCCACCAGCAGAGCCGGCAGCACTGAAGCTTTCTTT. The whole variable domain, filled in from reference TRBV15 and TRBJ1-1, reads DAMVIQNPRYQVTQFGKPVTLSCSQTLNHNVMYWYQQKSSQAPKLLFHYYDKDFNNEADTPDNFQSRRPNTSFCFLDIRSPGLGDTAMYLCATSRAGSTEAFFGQGTRLTVV.

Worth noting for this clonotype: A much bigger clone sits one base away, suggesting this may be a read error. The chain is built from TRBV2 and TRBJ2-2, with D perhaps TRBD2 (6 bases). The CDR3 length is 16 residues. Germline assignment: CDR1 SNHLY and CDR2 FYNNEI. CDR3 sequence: CASSEEGLLNTGELLF. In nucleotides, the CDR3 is TGTGCCAGCAGTGAAGAGGGACTCCTGAACACCGGGGAGCTGCTTTTT.

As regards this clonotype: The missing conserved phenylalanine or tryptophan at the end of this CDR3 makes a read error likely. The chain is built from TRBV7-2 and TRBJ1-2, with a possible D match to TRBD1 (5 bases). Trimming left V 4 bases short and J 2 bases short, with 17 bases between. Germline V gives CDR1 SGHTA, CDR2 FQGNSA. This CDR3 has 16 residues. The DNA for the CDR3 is TGTGCCAGCAGCTCCGATGGGACTCATTTAAACTATGGCTACACCCTC. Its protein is CASSSDGTHLNYGYTL.

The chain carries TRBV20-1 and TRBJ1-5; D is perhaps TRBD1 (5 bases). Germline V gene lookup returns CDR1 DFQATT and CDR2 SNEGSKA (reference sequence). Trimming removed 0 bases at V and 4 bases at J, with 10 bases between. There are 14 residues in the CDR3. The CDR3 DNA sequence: TGCAGTGCTAGAGATCGGAGGGGAAATCAGCCCCAGCATTTT. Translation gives CSARDRRGNQPQHF.

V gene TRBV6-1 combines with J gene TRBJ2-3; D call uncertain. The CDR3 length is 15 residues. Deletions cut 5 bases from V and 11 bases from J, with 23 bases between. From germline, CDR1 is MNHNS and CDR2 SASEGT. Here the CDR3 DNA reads TGTGCCAGCAGTCCCCGGTCTTTCTCCCGAGGAGAGCAGTATTTT. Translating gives CASSPRSFSRGEQYF.

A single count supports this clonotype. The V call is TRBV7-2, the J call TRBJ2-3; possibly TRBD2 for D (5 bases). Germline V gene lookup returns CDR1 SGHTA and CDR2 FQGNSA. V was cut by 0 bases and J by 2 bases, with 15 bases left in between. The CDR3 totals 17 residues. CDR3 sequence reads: CASSLAPGLAHTDTQYF. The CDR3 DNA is TGTGCCAGCAGCTTAGCCCCTGGGCTAGCACACACAGATACGCAGTATTTT. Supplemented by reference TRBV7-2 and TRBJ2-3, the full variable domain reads GAGVSQSPSNKVTEKGKDVELRCDPISGHTALYWYRQSLGQGLEFLIYFQGNSAPDKSGLPSDRFSAERTGGSVSTLTIQRTQQEDSAVYLCASSLAPGLAHTDTQYFGPGTRLTVL.

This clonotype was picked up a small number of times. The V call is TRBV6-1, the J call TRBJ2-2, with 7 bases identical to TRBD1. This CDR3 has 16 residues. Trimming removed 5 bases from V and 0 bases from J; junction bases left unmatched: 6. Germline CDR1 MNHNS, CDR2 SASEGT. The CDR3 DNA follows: TGTGCCAGCAGTCGTAGACAGGGCTCGAACACCGGGGAGCTGTTTTTT. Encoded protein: CASSRRQGSNTGELFF.

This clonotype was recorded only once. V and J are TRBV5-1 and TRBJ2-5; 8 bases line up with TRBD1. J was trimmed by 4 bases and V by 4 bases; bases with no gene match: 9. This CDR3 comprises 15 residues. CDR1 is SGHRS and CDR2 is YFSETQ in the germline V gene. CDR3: CASSPLGQGGETQYF. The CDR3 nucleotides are TGCGCCAGCAGCCCCCTCGGACAGGGAGGAGAGACCCAGTACTTC. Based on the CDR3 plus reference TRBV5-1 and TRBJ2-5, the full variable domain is KAGVTQTPRYLIKTRGQQVTLSCSPISGHRSVSWYQQTPGQGLQFLFEYFSETQRNKGNFPGRFSGRQFSNSRSEMNVSTLELGDSALYLCASSPLGQGGETQYFGPGTRLLVL.

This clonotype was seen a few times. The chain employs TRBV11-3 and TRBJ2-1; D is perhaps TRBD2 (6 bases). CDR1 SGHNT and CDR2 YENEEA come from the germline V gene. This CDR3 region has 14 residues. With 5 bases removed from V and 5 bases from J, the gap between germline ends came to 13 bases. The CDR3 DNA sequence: TGTGCCAGCAGCGGACTAACTAGCAACAATGAGCAGTTCTTC. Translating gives CASSGLTSNNEQFF.

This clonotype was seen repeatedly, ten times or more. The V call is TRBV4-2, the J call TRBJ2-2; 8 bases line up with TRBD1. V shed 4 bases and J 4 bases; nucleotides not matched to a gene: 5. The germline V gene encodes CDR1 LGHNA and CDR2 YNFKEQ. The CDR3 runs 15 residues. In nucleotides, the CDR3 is TGTGCCAGCAGCCCTGGACAGGGCGGCACCGGGGAGCTGTTTTTT. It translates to CASSPGQGGTGELFF.

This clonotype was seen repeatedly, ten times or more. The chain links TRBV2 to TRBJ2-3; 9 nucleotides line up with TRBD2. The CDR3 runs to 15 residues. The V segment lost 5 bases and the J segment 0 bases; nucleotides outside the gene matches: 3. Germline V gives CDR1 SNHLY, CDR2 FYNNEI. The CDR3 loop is CASSSSGTSTDTQYF. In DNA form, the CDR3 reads TGTGCCAGCAGTTCTAGCGGGACCAGCACAGATACGCAGTATTTT.

The CDR3 sequence is CASSKTGGNTEAFF. CDR3 sequence (DNA): TGTGCCAGCAGTAAGACAGGGGGGAACACTGAAGCTTTCTTT. The rearrangement uses TRBV6-1 and TRBJ1-1; TRBD1 matches at 9 bases. The CDR3 has 14 residues. With 5 bases clipped from V and 1 base from J, the junction kept 2 bases outside the gene matches. Looked up from germline, CDR1 is MNHNS and CDR2 is SASEGT.

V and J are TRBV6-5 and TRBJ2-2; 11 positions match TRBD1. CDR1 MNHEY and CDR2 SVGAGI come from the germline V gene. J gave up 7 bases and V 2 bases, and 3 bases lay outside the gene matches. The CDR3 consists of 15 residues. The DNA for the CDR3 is TGTGCCAGCAGTTACAGGACAGGGGGCATCGGGGAGCTGTTTTTT. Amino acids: CASSYRTGGIGELFF.

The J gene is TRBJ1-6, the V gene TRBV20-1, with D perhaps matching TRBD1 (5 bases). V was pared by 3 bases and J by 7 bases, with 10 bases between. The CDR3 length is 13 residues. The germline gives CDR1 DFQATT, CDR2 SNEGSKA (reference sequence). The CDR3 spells CSARTWDNSPLHF. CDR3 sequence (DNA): TGCAGTGCTAGGACATGGGACAATTCACCCCTCCACTTT.

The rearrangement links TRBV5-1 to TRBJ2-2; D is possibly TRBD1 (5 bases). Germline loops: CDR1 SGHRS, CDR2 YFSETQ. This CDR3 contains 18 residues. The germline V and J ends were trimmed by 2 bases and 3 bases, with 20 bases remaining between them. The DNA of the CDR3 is TGCGCCAGCAGCTTCCCCCAATCAGGGTCACCGGACACCGGGGAGCTGTTTTTT. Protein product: CASSFPQSGSPDTGELFF.

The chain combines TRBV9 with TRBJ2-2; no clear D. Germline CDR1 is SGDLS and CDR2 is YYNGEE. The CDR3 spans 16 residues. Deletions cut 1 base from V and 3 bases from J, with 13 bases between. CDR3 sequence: CASSVTLSVDTGELFF. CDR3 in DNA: TGTGCCAGCAGCGTAACTCTCTCGGTCGACACCGGGGAGCTGTTTTTT.

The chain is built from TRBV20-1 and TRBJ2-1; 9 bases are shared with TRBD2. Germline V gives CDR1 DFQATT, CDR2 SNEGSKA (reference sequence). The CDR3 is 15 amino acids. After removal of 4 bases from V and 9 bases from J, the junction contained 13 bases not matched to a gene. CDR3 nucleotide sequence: TGCAGTGCTAATCCGGGGGCGGGAGGGCCTAGTGAGCAGTTCTTC. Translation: CSANPGAGGPSEQFF.

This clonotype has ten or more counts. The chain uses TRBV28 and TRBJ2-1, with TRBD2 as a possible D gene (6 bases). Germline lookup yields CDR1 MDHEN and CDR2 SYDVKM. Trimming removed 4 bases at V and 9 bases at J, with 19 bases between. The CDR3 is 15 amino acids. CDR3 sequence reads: CASSSTRGVFGEQFF. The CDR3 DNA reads TGTGCCAGCAGTTCGACTAGAGGGGTATTCGGTGAGCAGTTCTTC.

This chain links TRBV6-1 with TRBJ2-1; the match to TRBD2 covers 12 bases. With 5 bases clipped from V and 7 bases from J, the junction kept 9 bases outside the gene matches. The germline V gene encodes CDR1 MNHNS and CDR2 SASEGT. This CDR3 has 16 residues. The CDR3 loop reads CASSTSSGRASNEQFF. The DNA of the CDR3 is TGTGCCAGCAGTACCTCTAGCGGGAGGGCCTCGAATGAGCAGTTCTTC.

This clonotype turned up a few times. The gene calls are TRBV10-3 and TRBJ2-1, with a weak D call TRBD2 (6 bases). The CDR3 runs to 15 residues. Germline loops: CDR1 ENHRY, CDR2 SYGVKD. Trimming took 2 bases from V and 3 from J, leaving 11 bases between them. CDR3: CAISEPAGNYNEQFF. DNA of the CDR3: TGTGCCATCAGTGAGCCGGCGGGAAACTACAATGAGCAGTTCTTC.

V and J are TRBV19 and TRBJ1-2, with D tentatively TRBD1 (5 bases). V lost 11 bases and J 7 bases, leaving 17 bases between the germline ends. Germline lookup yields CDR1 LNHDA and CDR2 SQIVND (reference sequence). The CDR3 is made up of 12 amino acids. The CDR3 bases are TGTGCCGGTTCCTACGCCGGGGGTGGCTACACCTTC. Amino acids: CAGSYAGGGYTF.

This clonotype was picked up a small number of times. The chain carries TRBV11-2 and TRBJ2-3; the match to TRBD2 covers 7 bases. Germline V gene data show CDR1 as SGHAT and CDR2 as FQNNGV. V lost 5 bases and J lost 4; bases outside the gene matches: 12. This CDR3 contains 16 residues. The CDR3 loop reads CASSPPSGIRADTQYF. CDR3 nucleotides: TGTGCCAGCAGCCCCCCGAGCGGGATTAGGGCAGATACGCAGTATTTT.

CDR3 in amino acids: CASSLRDTGTSFGTQYF. DNA for the CDR3: TGTGCCAGTAGTCTAAGGGACACCGGGACTAGTTTCGGTACGCAGTATTTT. The chain links TRBV19 to TRBJ2-3; 8 positions match TRBD2. The germline CDR1 and CDR2 sequences are LNHDA and SQIVND (reference sequence). V dropped 5 bases and J dropped 8; count of bases not matched to a gene: 18. The CDR3 extends over 17 amino acids.

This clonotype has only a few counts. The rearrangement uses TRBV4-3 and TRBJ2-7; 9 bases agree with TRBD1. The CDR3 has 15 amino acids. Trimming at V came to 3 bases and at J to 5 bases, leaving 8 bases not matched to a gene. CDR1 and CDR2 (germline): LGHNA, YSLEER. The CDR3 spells CASSQGSGQGHEQYF. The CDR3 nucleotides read TGCGCCAGCAGCCAGGGATCGGGACAGGGCCACGAGCAGTACTTC.

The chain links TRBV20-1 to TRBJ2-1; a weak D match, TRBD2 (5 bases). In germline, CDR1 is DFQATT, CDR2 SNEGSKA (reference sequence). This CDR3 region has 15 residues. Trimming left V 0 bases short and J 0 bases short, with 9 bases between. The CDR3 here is CSARDLASSYNEQFF. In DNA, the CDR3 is TGCAGTGCTAGAGATCTAGCTAGCTCCTACAATGAGCAGTTCTTC.

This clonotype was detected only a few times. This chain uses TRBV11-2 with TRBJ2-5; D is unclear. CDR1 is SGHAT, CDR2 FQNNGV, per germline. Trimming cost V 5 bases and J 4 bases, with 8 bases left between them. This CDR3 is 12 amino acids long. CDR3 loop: CASSPIRETQYF. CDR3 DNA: TGTGCCAGCAGCCCCATCCGAGAGACCCAGTACTTC.